The sequence of this TCR beta chain was determined in a study of shared clonotypes between healthy human individuals. In the study overall: CD4 naive and memory got three plates each, CD8 naive two, CD8 memory one. Study results and limitations: Between a handful of donors, naive CD4 clonotypes were shared at a level of roughly 5.5%.

Sorted-subset replicate PCR reactions were performed with around 210 ng DNA, corresponding to tens of thousands of T cell genomes. Assay used: immunoSEQ multiplex PCR; TCRdb lists only in-frame clones, some missing. Of about 960,000 clones listed, 60% to 85% were seen once; the top ten hold about 1.5%. The CDR3 loop spans 15 amino acids. The germline V and J ends were trimmed by 1 base and 0 bases, with 10 bases remaining between them. CDR1 and CDR2 from the germline V gene are SGHKS and YYEKEE (reference sequence). In regard to this clone: Its antigen remains unknown.

Sequenced input: memory CD4+ T cells sorted from blood. As to subset: CD45RA-negative fraction. The clonotype was recovered from a man younger than 35 in good health. The V call is TRBV5-5, the J call TRBJ1-1; D remains ambiguous. The DNA of the CDR3 is TGTGCCAGCAGCTTGTCGGGGTCCCTGAACACTGAAGCTTTCTTT. Translating it yields CASSLSGSLNTEAFF.